This section outlines one T cell receptor beta chain sequence together with its context. The target antigen is unknown. These data are taken from a study of T cells in localized non-small cell lung cancer. There are 15 residues in the CDR3. CDR1 MNHNS and CDR2 SASEGT come from the germline V gene. Trimming stripped 0 bases from V and 1 base from J, with 10 bases between. The assay was immunoSEQ multiplex PCR, and TCRdb's table has in-frame clones only and misses some. The table includes 30,000 to 35,000 clones, 90% to 95% detected once. Study-wide results and limits: Uninvolved adjacent lung showed the highest T cell clonality, exceeding tumor. In adjacent lung appeared a median around 59 of the top 100 tumor clones. A higher density of T cells in blood coincided with extended overall survival. The tumor had only one region sequenced, so heterogeneity remains possible.

This sample comprised peripheral blood, obtained before any cancer treatment. The chain links TRBV6-1 to TRBJ2-7, with a weak D call TRBD1 (5 bases). The origin of this receptor is a female donor at least 60 years old with stage I lung adenocarcinoma. The CDR3 sequence: CASSEAPTVSYEQYV. The DNA of the CDR3 is TGTGCCAGCAGTGAAGCGCCGACAGTATCCTACGAGCAGTACGTC.